This is a list of T cell receptor beta chains from one sample in a study of CD8 T cells in ankylosing spondylitis. TCRdb itself ran the 5' RACE reads through MiXCR, one entry per CDR3 protein. The data hold 200,000 to 250,000 distinct CDR3 sequences, with roughly a tenth observed a single time. Sequenced sample: blood, either unsorted or a sorted T cell fraction (not recorded which). The receptor set was obtained from a male donor with ankylosing spondylitis or in good health (not recorded which). Each CDR3 is given with its conserved first and last residue. D genes are given only for firm matches. A row's size may be missing; if present it is once, few, many or a size class.

d_call: NA
j_call: TRBJ2-7
clone_size: many
v_call: TRBV5-1
cdr3_aa: CASSLDVDRGQYF
cdr3_nt: TGCGCCAGCAGCTTGGATGTTGATAGAGGGCAGTACTTC

d_call: NA
j_call: TRBJ2-7
clone_size: few
v_call: TRBV7-2
cdr3_aa: CASSPGWGAYEQYF
cdr3_nt: TGTGCCAGCAGCCCAGGGTGGGGGGCTTACGAGCAGTACTTC

d_call: NA
j_call: TRBJ2-5
clone_size: many
v_call: TRBV5-1
cdr3_aa: CASSLEKETQYF
cdr3_nt: TGCGCCAGCAGCTTAGAGAAAGAGACCCAGTACTTC

d_call: NA
j_call: TRBJ2-5
clone_size: many
v_call: TRBV20-1
cdr3_aa: CSCTGGLEETQYF
cdr3_nt: TGCAGCTGCACTGGTGGCTTGGAAGAGACCCAGTACTTC

d_call: TRBD2
j_call: TRBJ2-5
clone_size: many
v_call: TRBV20-1
cdr3_aa: CSAWTSGGLQETQYF
cdr3_nt: TGCAGTGCCTGGACTAGCGGGGGGCTCCAAGAGACCCAGTACTTC

d_call: NA
j_call: TRBJ2-1
clone_size: many
v_call: TRBV20-1
cdr3_aa: CSARPLRGELNEQFF
cdr3_nt: TGCAGTGCTCGACCCCTCCGAGGGGAACTAAATGAGCAGTTCTTC

d_call: TRBD2
j_call: TRBJ2-1
clone_size: many
v_call: TRBV20-1
cdr3_aa: CSARLAGADNEQFF
cdr3_nt: TGCAGTGCTAGGCTAGCGGGAGCCGACAATGAGCAGTTCTTC

d_call: NA
j_call: TRBJ1-3
clone_size: few
v_call: TRBV7-2
cdr3_aa: CASSLNPKGNTIYF
cdr3_nt: TGTGCCAGCAGCTTAAATCCGAAGGGAAACACCATATATTTT

d_call: NA
j_call: TRBJ1-2
clone_size: NA
v_call: TRBV7-9
cdr3_aa: CASSSLRGGYGYTF
cdr3_nt: TGTGCCAGCAGCTCCCTTAGAGGGGGCTATGGCTACACCTTC

d_call: TRBD2
j_call: TRBJ2-1
clone_size: few
v_call: TRBV10-3
cdr3_aa: CAIRERELGEQFF
cdr3_nt: TGTGCCATCAGGGAGCGGGAGTTAGGGGAGCAGTTCTTC

d_call: TRBD2
j_call: TRBJ2-1
clone_size: many
v_call: TRBV29-1
cdr3_aa: CSVDGGSINNEQFF
cdr3_nt: TGCAGCGTTGATGGCGGGAGTATCAACAATGAGCAGTTCTTC

d_call: NA
j_call: TRBJ2-2
clone_size: many
v_call: TRBV24-1
cdr3_aa: CATSTGNIGELFF
cdr3_nt: TGTGCCACCAGTACAGGGAACATCGGGGAGCTGTTTTTT

d_call: TRBD1
j_call: TRBJ1-1
clone_size: many
v_call: TRBV29-1
cdr3_aa: CSVRQGGTNTEAFF
cdr3_nt: TGCAGCGTTCGACAGGGAGGAACGAACACTGAAGCTTTCTTT

d_call: NA
j_call: TRBJ1-1
clone_size: many
v_call: TRBV29-1
cdr3_aa: CSVAPRASQHTEAFF
cdr3_nt: TGCAGCGTTGCCCCGAGGGCCTCTCAACACACTGAAGCTTTCTTT

d_call: TRBD2
j_call: TRBJ2-3
clone_size: many
v_call: TRBV5-1
cdr3_aa: CASSFSGRGDTQYF
cdr3_nt: TGCGCCAGCAGCTTCAGCGGGAGAGGGGATACGCAGTATTTT

d_call: NA
j_call: TRBJ2-2
clone_size: many
v_call: TRBV29-1
cdr3_aa: CSVEVVGTGELFF
cdr3_nt: TGCAGCGTTGAAGTAGTGGGGACCGGGGAGCTGTTTTTT

d_call: NA
j_call: TRBJ2-5
clone_size: many
v_call: TRBV18
cdr3_aa: CASSTSYQETQYF
cdr3_nt: TGTGCCAGCTCTACGAGTTATCAAGAGACCCAGTACTTC

d_call: TRBD1
j_call: TRBJ2-3
clone_size: many
v_call: TRBV12-3/TRBV12-4
cdr3_aa: CASSSRDRRPHTQYF
cdr3_nt: TGTGCCAGCAGTTCCCGGGACAGGAGGCCCCATACGCAGTATTTT

d_call: NA
j_call: TRBJ1-5
clone_size: once
v_call: TRBV6-1
cdr3_aa: CVSTGWSNQPQHF
cdr3_nt: TGTGTCAGCACAGGCTGGAGCAATCAGCCCCAGCATTTT

d_call: NA
j_call: TRBJ1-4
clone_size: few
v_call: TRBV30
cdr3_aa: CAWTRTKAHEKLFF
cdr3_nt: TGTGCCTGGACTCGAACCAAGGCTCATGAAAAACTGTTTTTT

d_call: TRBD1
j_call: TRBJ2-5
clone_size: many
v_call: TRBV11-3
cdr3_aa: CASSRGDRETQYF
cdr3_nt: TGTGCCAGCAGCCGAGGGGACAGAGAGACCCAGTACTTC

d_call: NA
j_call: TRBJ2-5
clone_size: many
v_call: TRBV12-3/TRBV12-4
cdr3_aa: CASSPALDPQETQYF
cdr3_nt: TGTGCCAGCAGTCCAGCACTTGACCCCCAAGAGACCCAGTACTTC

d_call: TRBD1
j_call: TRBJ2-7
clone_size: many
v_call: TRBV15
cdr3_aa: CATSRPYRGYEQYF
cdr3_nt: TGTGCCACCAGCAGACCCTACAGGGGCTACGAGCAGTACTTC

d_call: TRBD1
j_call: TRBJ1-4
clone_size: many
v_call: TRBV20-1
cdr3_aa: CSAVPGTASDEKLFF
cdr3_nt: TGCAGTGCTGTCCCGGGGACAGCTAGCGATGAAAAACTGTTTTTT

d_call: NA
j_call: TRBJ2-6
clone_size: few
v_call: TRBV14
cdr3_aa: CASSLRNSVAGANVLTF
cdr3_nt: TGTGCCAGCAGCCTTAGGAATTCGGTCGCTGGGGCCAACGTCCTGACTTTC

d_call: NA
j_call: TRBJ2-4
clone_size: many
v_call: TRBV29-1
cdr3_aa: CSVPGSNLAVRRTSKNIQYF
cdr3_nt: TGCAGCGTCCCGGGGTCAAACCTTGCGGTCCGGCGGACGTCCAAAAACATTCAGTACTTC

d_call: NA
j_call: TRBJ2-1
clone_size: many
v_call: TRBV20-1
cdr3_aa: CSASRPASFKNEQFF
cdr3_nt: TGCAGTGCTAGCCGCCCAGCTAGCTTTAAGAATGAGCAGTTCTTC

d_call: TRBD2
j_call: TRBJ2-1
clone_size: many
v_call: TRBV24-1
cdr3_aa: CATSDSARGLAGGSSYNEQFF
cdr3_nt: TGTGCCACCAGTGACTCCGCGCGGGGACTAGCGGGGGGGAGCTCCTACAATGAGCAGTTCTTC

d_call: TRBD1
j_call: TRBJ2-1
clone_size: few
v_call: TRBV30
cdr3_aa: CAWRHKPRTGGGEQFF
cdr3_nt: TGTGCCTGGAGGCACAAACCCAGGACAGGGGGTGGTGAGCAGTTCTTC

d_call: TRBD2
j_call: TRBJ2-1
clone_size: many
v_call: TRBV10-3
cdr3_aa: CASKTSGGQSSYNEQFF
cdr3_nt: TGTGCCTCAAAGACTAGCGGGGGGCAGAGCTCCTACAATGAGCAGTTCTTC

d_call: NA
j_call: TRBJ2-7
clone_size: NA
v_call: TRBV4-2
cdr3_aa: CASSPGPGDAEQYF
cdr3_nt: TGTGCCAGTAGCCCCGGGCCAGGGGACGCCGAGCAGTACTTC

d_call: NA
j_call: TRBJ1-2
clone_size: few
v_call: TRBV7-9
cdr3_aa: CASSDIGRGGYTF
cdr3_nt: TGTGCCAGCAGCGACATAGGGCGGGGTGGCTACACCTTC

d_call: NA
j_call: TRBJ1-6
clone_size: many
v_call: TRBV18
cdr3_aa: CASSPPGGGSPLHF
cdr3_nt: TGTGCCAGCTCACCCCCAGGCGGCGGTTCACCCCTCCACTTT

d_call: TRBD2
j_call: TRBJ2-1
clone_size: NA
v_call: TRBV7-2
cdr3_aa: CASSLGLAGVIGNEQFF
cdr3_nt: TGTGCCAGCAGCTTAGGACTAGCGGGAGTGATTGGCAATGAGCAGTTCTTC

d_call: NA
j_call: TRBJ1-1
clone_size: many
v_call: TRBV29-1
cdr3_aa: CSVRGQKNTEAFF
cdr3_nt: TGCAGCGTTCGAGGGCAGAAGAACACTGAAGCTTTCTTT

d_call: TRBD2
j_call: TRBJ2-3
clone_size: many
v_call: TRBV20-1
cdr3_aa: CSAIGGGLVDTQYF
cdr3_nt: TGCAGTGCTATAGGCGGGGGGCTGGTAGATACGCAGTATTTT

d_call: NA
j_call: TRBJ2-7
clone_size: many
v_call: TRBV7-9
cdr3_aa: CASSPWGRSEQYF
cdr3_nt: TGTGCCAGCAGCCCCTGGGGTAGGAGCGAGCAGTACTTC

d_call: NA
j_call: TRBJ1-2
clone_size: NA
v_call: TRBV6-2/TRBV6-3
cdr3_aa: CASSPSRGYLNGYTF
cdr3_nt: TGTGCCAGCAGTCCATCCCGGGGGTACTTGAATGGCTACACCTTC

d_call: TRBD1
j_call: TRBJ2-7
clone_size: many
v_call: TRBV5-1
cdr3_aa: CASSQGTGGLSYEQYF
cdr3_nt: TGCGCCAGCAGCCAAGGGACAGGGGGCCTGTCCTACGAGCAGTACTTC

d_call: NA
j_call: TRBJ2-5
clone_size: NA
v_call: TRBV7-2
cdr3_aa: CASSLGTYQETQYF
cdr3_nt: TGTGCCAGCAGCTTAGGGACCTACCAAGAGACCCAGTACTTC

d_call: NA
j_call: TRBJ2-7
clone_size: many
v_call: TRBV5-1
cdr3_aa: CASSLTSTGKAEQYF
cdr3_nt: TGCGCCAGCAGCTTGACCAGCACAGGGAAGGCCGAGCAGTACTTC

d_call: NA
j_call: TRBJ2-3
clone_size: many
v_call: TRBV7-2
cdr3_aa: CASSLLAGASTDTQYF
cdr3_nt: TGTGCCAGCAGCTTACTTGCCGGGGCTAGCACAGATACGCAGTATTTT

d_call: NA
j_call: TRBJ2-5
clone_size: many
v_call: TRBV9
cdr3_aa: CASSVEETQYF
cdr3_nt: TGTGCCAGCAGCGTAGAAGAGACCCAGTACTTC

d_call: NA
j_call: TRBJ1-5
clone_size: NA
v_call: TRBV5-5
cdr3_aa: CASSLADSNQPQHF
cdr3_nt: TGTGCCAGCAGCTTGGCGGATAGCAATCAGCCCCAGCATTTT

d_call: TRBD1
j_call: TRBJ1-2
clone_size: many
v_call: TRBV9
cdr3_aa: CASSVEGQGYYGYTF
cdr3_nt: TGTGCCAGCAGCGTAGAGGGACAGGGGTACTATGGCTACACCTTC

d_call: TRBD1
j_call: TRBJ1-1
clone_size: few
v_call: TRBV5-1
cdr3_aa: CASSLGTGSMNTEAFF
cdr3_nt: TGCGCCAGCAGCCTGGGGACAGGCTCTATGAACACTGAAGCTTTCTTT

d_call: NA
j_call: TRBJ2-4
clone_size: NA
v_call: TRBV12-3/TRBV12-4
cdr3_aa: CASSLARSGIQYF
cdr3_nt: TGTGCCAGCAGTTTAGCCAGGTCAGGCATTCAGTACTTC

d_call: NA
j_call: TRBJ2-6
clone_size: many
v_call: TRBV6-1
cdr3_aa: CASRARPKVPGANVLTF
cdr3_nt: TGTGCCAGCAGGGCACGACCGAAGGTACCTGGGGCCAACGTCCTGACTTTC

d_call: NA
j_call: TRBJ2-1
clone_size: NA
v_call: TRBV29-1
cdr3_aa: CSVPGGVEQFF
cdr3_nt: TGCAGCGTCCCTGGGGGAGTTGAGCAGTTCTTC

d_call: TRBD1
j_call: TRBJ1-2
clone_size: many
v_call: TRBV5-5
cdr3_aa: CASSPGQPYGYTF
cdr3_nt: TGTGCCAGCAGTCCGGGACAGCCATATGGCTACACCTTC

d_call: TRBD1
j_call: TRBJ2-3
clone_size: many
v_call: TRBV7-7
cdr3_aa: CASSLELAGGQDTQYF
cdr3_nt: TGTGCCAGCAGCTTAGAATTGGCAGGGGGCCAAGATACGCAGTATTTT